The 19 T cell receptor beta chains below come from one sample, sequenced in a study of T cells in Graves' hyperthyroidism and ophthalmopathy (dated by TCRdb to between 2018 and 2021). Libraries came from multiplex PCR. The run used an Illumina HiSeq 2000. Amplification of TCR beta CDR3 regions was carried out from RNA transcripts. For the first round of RT-PCR on the TCR CDR3, the HTBI primer set was used together with the Qiagen OneStep RT-PCR kit. Starting from the raw public reads, TCRdb applied fastp trimming at Q25, assembled clones with MiXCR and retained in-frame beta chains. For every CDR3 protein sequence, its rows merge into one entry that carries the most common genes and DNA. Here the sample has some 490,000 distinct CDR3 sequences; 20% to 25% occur a single time. 45% to 50% of the sample is held by the ten biggest clonotypes. The sequencing input was blood. These receptors were collected from a woman aged 65 to 85 with Graves' ophthalmopathy.

The chain joins TRBV19 to TRBJ2-1, with 8 bases identical to TRBD2. V dropped 5 bases and J dropped 7; count of bases not matched to a gene: 7. Germline V lookup: CDR1 LNHDA, CDR2 SQIVND (reference sequence). The CDR3 totals 14 residues. The CDR3 here is CASSPGTRLNEQFF. DNA of the CDR3: TGTGCCAGTAGTCCCGGGACTAGACTAAATGAGCAGTTCTTC.

The chain joins TRBV5-1 to TRBJ2-7; D is perhaps TRBD2 (6 bases). V lost 3 bases, J lost 5 bases, and 15 bases lay in between. CDR1 and CDR2 from the germline V gene are SGHRS and YFSETQ. This CDR3 contains 14 residues. CDR3 loop: CASSYRRAWDEQYF. Here the CDR3 DNA reads TGCGCCAGCAGCTATCGGAGGGCCTGGGACGAGCAGTACTTC.

This clonotype was found a few times. The CDR3 bases are TGCAGTGCTAGCTTCCCGGGAGCTCCCCACAATGAGCAGTTCTTC. Translating it yields CSASFPGAPHNEQFF. The chain employs TRBV20-1 and TRBJ2-1; tentative D call: TRBD2 (6 bases). This CDR3 has 15 amino acids. Deletions cut 3 bases from V and 5 bases from J, with 17 bases between. From germline, CDR1 is DFQATT and CDR2 SNEGSKA (reference sequence).

This clonotype occurred a few times. The gene calls are TRBV10-1 and TRBJ2-3, with D perhaps TRBD2 (6 bases). The V gene lost 5 bases and the J gene lost 2 bases, with 11 bases spanning the gap. This CDR3 is built from 14 residues. Germline V gene sequence: CDR1 WNHNN, CDR2 SYGVQD (reference sequence). CDR3 sequence reads: CASSSGLITDTQYF. The CDR3 nucleotides read TGCGCCAGCAGTTCGGGACTGATCACAGATACGCAGTATTTT.

This clonotype was recorded at least ten times. The rearrangement links TRBV11-3 to TRBJ2-1; D call uncertain. The CDR3 covers 13 residues. The germline V gene has CDR1 SGHNT and CDR2 YENEEA. The germline V and J ends were trimmed by 5 bases and 5 bases, with 10 bases remaining between them. Written as DNA, the CDR3 is TGTGCCAGCAGCCACCTGTTGAACAATGAGCAGTTCTTC. Encoded protein: CASSHLLNNEQFF.

The chain employs TRBV19 and TRBJ2-1; 7 positions match TRBD2. Germline V gene lookup returns CDR1 LNHDA and CDR2 SQIVND (reference sequence). This CDR3 has 15 residues. V shed 3 bases, J shed 6 bases, and the junction held 8 bases outside the gene matches. CDR3 bases: TGTGCCAGTAGTATTGGAGGGACTACGGGCAATGAGCAGTTCTTC. As protein: CASSIGGTTGNEQFF.

This clonotype has ten or more counts. V usage is TRBV28 and J usage is TRBJ2-7, with D possibly TRBD1 on 6 matching bases. Germline V CDR1 and CDR2: MDHEN, SYDVKM. V was trimmed by 6 bases and J by 2 bases, leaving 14 bases between them. This CDR3 is built from 14 residues. CDR3 sequence reads: CASRHRVPPYEQYF. For the CDR3, the DNA is TGTGCCAGCAGGCACAGGGTCCCCCCCTACGAGCAGTACTTC.

This clonotype has a handful of counts. The J gene is TRBJ1-2, the V gene TRBV29-1; 7 nucleotides align to TRBD1. The CDR3 runs to 12 residues. V lost 5 bases and J lost 4; bases outside the gene matches: 4. Germline CDR1 and CDR2: SQVTM and ANQGSEA. The CDR3 loop is CSVRQGSYGYTF. The CDR3 nucleotides are TGCAGCGTTAGACAGGGCAGCTATGGCTACACCTTC.

This clonotype was detected a few times. The CDR3 protein is CASSHRRQGVPQHF. CDR3 in DNA: TGTGCCAGCAGCCACAGGAGGCAGGGGGTGCCCCAGCATTTT. This chain joins TRBV3-1 and TRBJ1-5, with TRBD1 matching over 7 bases. In germline, CDR1 is LGHDT, CDR2 YNNKEL (reference sequence). V was pared by 3 bases and J by 9 bases, with 8 bases of the junction left unmatched. The CDR3 totals 14 residues.

The chain combines TRBV6-2 or TRBV6-3 with TRBJ2-7; D is unresolved. Germline V CDR1 and CDR2: MNHEY, SVGEGT. CDR3 length: 10 amino acids. Trimming took off 8 bases at V and 2 bases at J, with 4 bases between the two ends. DNA for the CDR3: TGTGCCAGCGCTACCTACGAGCAGTACTTC. Its protein product is CASATYEQYF.

This clonotype was seen many times. The germline gene is not matched at one end of the junction; a read error may be the cause. The V call is TRBV28, the J call TRBJ2-7; 8 bases agree with TRBD2. Per the germline V gene, CDR1 is MDHEN and CDR2 is SYDVKM. This CDR3 region has 13 residues. DNA of the CDR3: TGTGCCAGCAGCACTAGCGGCTCCTTCGAGCAGTACTTC. This encodes CASSTSGSFEQYF.

Ten or more counts support this clonotype. The V gene is TRBV11-3, the J gene TRBJ2-1; D gene ambiguous. Trimming removed 3 bases from V and 7 bases from J, with 10 bases in between. CDR1 SGHNT and CDR2 YENEEA come from the germline V gene. The CDR3 is 13 residues long. CDR3 loop: CASSLGQSNEQFF. In nucleotides, the CDR3 is TGTGCCAGCAGCTTGGGCCAGTCAAATGAGCAGTTCTTC.

This clonotype showed up many times. The chain has TRBV11-2 and TRBJ2-7, with D possibly TRBD2 on 7 matching bases. The CDR3 extends over 15 amino acids. V was clipped by 5 bases and J by 2 bases, with 16 bases between them. The germline gives CDR1 SGHAT, CDR2 FQNNGV. CDR3 protein: CASSPRGGGAYEQYF. Written as DNA, the CDR3 is TGTGCCAGCAGCCCCCGAGGGGGGGGAGCCTACGAGCAGTACTTC.

Comment on this clonotype: This clone may be a read error of a much larger clone one base away. This chain connects TRBV3-1 to TRBJ2-1, with D perhaps matching TRBD1 (6 bases). CDR1 and CDR2 (germline): LGHDT, YNNKEL (reference sequence). The CDR3 contains 14 residues. CDR3 residues: CTSSLRTAYNEQFF. In DNA, the CDR3 is TGTACCAGCAGCCTCAGGACAGCCTACAATGAGCAGTTCTTC.

This clonotype was observed a few times. The chain joins TRBV29-1 to TRBJ1-1; a possible D gene is TRBD1 (6 bases). Germline V gene sequence: CDR1 SQVTM, CDR2 ANQGSEA. CDR3 length equals 13 residues. V lost 7 bases to trimming and J lost 5 bases, with 17 bases between them. DNA for the CDR3: TGCAGCGCCGGGGGCTGGGAGGAGACTGAAGCTTTCTTT. Amino acid sequence: CSAGGWEETEAFF.

This clonotype came up a few times. The chain links TRBV3-1 to TRBJ1-4, with no clear D. The CDR3 has 16 residues. V dropped 4 bases and J dropped 3 bases, with 15 bases sitting between them. The germline V gene encodes CDR1 LGHDT and CDR2 YNNKEL (reference sequence). This CDR3 is CASSLHQSPSNEKLFF. CDR3 DNA sequence: TGTGCCAGCAGCCTACATCAGTCACCCTCTAATGAAAAACTGTTTTTT.

The chain joins TRBV7-2 to TRBJ1-2; no firm D call. This CDR3 has 13 amino acids. V shed 6 bases and J shed 4 bases, with 12 bases lying between them. In germline, CDR1 is SGHTA, CDR2 FQGNSA. As DNA, the CDR3 is TGTGCCAGCAGTTCATCGGGAAGCTATGGCTACACCTTC. Its protein product is CASSSSGSYGYTF.

This clonotype has only one observation. The genes are TRBV9 and TRBJ2-1; 10 bases match TRBD2. CDR1 and CDR2 from the germline V gene are SGDLS and YYNGEE. V lost 6 bases to trimming and J lost 10 bases; unmatched junction nucleotides: 10. There are 14 residues in the CDR3. The CDR3 sequence is CASTPAGGPNEQFF. DNA of the CDR3: TGTGCCAGCACCCCAGCGGGAGGGCCGAACGAGCAGTTCTTC.

The table lists this clonotype with many counts. V usage is TRBV6-1 and J usage is TRBJ1-1; D uncertain. Germline V lookup: CDR1 MNHNS, CDR2 SASEGT. V gave up 0 bases and J gave up 7 bases, with 9 bases separating them. This CDR3 contains 13 residues. The CDR3 region is CASSEARLDEAFF. DNA for the CDR3: TGTGCCAGCAGTGAAGCCAGGCTAGATGAAGCTTTCTTT.